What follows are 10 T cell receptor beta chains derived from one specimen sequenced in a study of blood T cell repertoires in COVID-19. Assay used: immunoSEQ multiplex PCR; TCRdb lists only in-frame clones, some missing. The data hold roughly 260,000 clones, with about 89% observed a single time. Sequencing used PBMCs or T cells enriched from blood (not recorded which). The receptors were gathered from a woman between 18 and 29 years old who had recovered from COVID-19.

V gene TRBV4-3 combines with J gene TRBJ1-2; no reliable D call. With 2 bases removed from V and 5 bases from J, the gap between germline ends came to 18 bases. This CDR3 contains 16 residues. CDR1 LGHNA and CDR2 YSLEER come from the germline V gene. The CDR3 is CASSQSAHGISYGYTF. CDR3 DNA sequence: TGCGCCAGCAGCCAAAGCGCCCACGGTATCTCATATGGCTACACCTTC.

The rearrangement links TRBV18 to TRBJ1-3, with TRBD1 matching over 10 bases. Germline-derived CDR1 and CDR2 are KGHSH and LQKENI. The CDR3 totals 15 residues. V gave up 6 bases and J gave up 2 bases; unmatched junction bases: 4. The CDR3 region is CASSEGTGAGNTIYF. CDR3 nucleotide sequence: TGTGCCAGCTCGGAAGGGACAGGGGCTGGAAACACCATATATTTT.

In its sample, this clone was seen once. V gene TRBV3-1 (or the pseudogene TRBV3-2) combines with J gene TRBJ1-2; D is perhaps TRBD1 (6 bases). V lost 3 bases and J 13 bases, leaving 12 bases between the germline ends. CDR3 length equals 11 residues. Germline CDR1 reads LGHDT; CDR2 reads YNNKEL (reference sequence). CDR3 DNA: TGTGCCAGCAGCCAGGACAGCTCCCGCACCTTC. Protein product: CASSQDSSRTF.

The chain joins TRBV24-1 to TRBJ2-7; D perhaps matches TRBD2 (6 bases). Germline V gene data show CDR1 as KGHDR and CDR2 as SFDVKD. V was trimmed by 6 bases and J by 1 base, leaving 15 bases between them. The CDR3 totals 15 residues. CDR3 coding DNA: TGTGCCACCAGTCCAAGGGGACTCGAGTCCTACGAGCAGTACTTC. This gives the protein CATSPRGLESYEQYF.

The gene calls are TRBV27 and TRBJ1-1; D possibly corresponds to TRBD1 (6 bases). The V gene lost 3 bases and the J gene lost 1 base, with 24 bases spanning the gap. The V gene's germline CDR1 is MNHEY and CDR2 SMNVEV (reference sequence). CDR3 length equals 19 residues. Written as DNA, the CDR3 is TGTGCCAGCAGTTTCTTAACAGGGTCGTCCCGCTTGCGGAACACTGAAGCTTTCTTT. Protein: CASSFLTGSSRLRNTEAFF.

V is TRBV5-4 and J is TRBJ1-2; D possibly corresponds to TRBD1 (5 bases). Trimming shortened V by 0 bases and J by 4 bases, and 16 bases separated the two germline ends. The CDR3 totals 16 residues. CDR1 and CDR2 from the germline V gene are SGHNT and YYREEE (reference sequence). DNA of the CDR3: TGTGCCAGCAGCTTGGTTGGGGGGAGTGATGGCTATGGCTACACCTTC. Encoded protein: CASSLVGGSDGYGYTF.

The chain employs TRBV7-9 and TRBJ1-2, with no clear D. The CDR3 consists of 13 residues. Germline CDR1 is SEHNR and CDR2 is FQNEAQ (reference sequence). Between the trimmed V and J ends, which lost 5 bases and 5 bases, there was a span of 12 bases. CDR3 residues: CASSPRREYGYTF. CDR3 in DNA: TGTGCCAGCAGCCCGCGGAGGGAGTATGGCTACACCTTC. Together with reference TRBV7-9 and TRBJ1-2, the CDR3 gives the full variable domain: DTGVSQNPRHKITKRGQNVTFRCDPISEHNRLYWYRQTLGQGPEFLTYFQNEAQLEKSRLLSDRFSAERPKGSFSTLEIQRTEQGDSAMYLCASSPRREYGYTFGSGTRLTVV.

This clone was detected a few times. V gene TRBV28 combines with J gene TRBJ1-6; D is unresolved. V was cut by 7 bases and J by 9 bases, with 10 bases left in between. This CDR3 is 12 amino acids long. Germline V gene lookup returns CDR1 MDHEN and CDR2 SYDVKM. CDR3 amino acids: CASTGESSPLHF. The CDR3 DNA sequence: TGTGCCAGCACCGGGGAGAGTTCACCCCTCCACTTT.

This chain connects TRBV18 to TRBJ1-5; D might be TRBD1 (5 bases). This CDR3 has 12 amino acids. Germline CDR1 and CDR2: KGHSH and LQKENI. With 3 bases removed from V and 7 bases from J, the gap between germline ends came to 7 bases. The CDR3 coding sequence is TGTGCCAGCTCACCCCAGGGCCAGCCCCAGCATTTT. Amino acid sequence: CASSPQGQPQHF.

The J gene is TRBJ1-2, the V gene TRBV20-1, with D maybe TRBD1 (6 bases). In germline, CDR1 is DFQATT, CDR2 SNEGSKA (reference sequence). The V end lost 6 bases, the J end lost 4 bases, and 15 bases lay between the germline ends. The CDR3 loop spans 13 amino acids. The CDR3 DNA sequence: TGCAGTGCCAGTCAGACAGGCGTCTATGGCTACACCTTC. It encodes CSASQTGVYGYTF.